This T cell receptor beta chain is drawn from a study of CD8 T cells in ankylosing spondylitis. TCRdb reprocessed the 5' RACE reads via MiXCR and lists one record per CDR3 protein. This sample yields roughly 180,000 distinct CDR3 sequences, of which approximately 9.9% are seen a single time; around 16% belongs to the top ten. The sequenced sample was blood, either unsorted or a sorted T cell fraction (not recorded which). The clonotype comes from a female donor with ankylosing spondylitis or in good health (not recorded which).

The CDR3 loop is CASSPPGGSPLHF. The CDR3 DNA follows: TGCGCCAGCAGCCCTCCTGGGGGTTCACCCCTCCACTTT. The chain combines TRBV4-3 with TRBJ1-6; the D gene is possibly TRBD1 (5 bases). In germline, CDR1 is LGHNA, CDR2 YSLEER. V shed 4 bases and J shed 9 bases, with 10 bases lying between them. The CDR3 contains 13 residues.